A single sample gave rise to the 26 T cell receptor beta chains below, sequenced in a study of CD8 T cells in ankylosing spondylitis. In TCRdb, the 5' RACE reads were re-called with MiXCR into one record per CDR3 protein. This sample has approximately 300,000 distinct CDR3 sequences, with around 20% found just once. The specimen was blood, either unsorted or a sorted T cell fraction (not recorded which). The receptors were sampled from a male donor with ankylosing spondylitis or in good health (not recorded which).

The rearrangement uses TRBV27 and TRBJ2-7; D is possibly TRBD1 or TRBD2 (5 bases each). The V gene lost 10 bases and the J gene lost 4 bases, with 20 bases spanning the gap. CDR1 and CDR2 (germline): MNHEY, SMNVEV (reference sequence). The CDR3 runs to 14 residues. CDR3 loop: CATPTPGRLYEQYV. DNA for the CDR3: TGTGCCACCCCAACTCCGGGACGGCTTTACGAGCAGTACGTC.

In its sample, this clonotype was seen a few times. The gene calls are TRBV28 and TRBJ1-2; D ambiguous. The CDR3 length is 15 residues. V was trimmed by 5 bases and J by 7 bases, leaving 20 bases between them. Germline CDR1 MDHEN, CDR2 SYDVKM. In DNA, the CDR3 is TGTGCCAGCAGTCCGCCCCTTGGGCTCTCGGGTGGCTACACCTTC. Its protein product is CASSPPLGLSGGYTF.

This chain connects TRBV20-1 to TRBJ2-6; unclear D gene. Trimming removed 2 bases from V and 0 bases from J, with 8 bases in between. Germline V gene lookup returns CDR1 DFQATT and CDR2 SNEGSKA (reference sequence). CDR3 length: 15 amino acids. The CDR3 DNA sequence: TGCAGTGCTAGACTCCCCCGCTCTGGGGCCAACGTCCTGACTTTC. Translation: CSARLPRSGANVLTF.

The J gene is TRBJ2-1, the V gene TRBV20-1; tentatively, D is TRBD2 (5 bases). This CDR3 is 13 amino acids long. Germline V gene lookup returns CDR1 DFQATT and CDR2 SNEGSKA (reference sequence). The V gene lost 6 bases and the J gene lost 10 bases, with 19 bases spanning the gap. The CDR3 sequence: CSAGGGPQDEQFF. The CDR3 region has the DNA TGCAGTGCGGGTGGCGGGCCTCAGGACGAGCAGTTCTTC.

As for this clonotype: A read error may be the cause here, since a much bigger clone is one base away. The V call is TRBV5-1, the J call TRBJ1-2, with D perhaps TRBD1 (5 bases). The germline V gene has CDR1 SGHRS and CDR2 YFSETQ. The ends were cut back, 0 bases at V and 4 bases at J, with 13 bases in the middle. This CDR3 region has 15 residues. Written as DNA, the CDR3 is TGCGCCAGCAGCTTGGTTACGGGACGGGGCTATGGCTACACCTTC. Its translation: CASSLVTGRGYGYTF.

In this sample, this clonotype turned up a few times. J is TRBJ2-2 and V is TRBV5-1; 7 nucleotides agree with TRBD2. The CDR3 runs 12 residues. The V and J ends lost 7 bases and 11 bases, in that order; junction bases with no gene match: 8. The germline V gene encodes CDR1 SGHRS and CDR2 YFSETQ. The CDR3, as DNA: TGCGCCAGCGGGCGTGGCGGGGGAGAGCTGTTTTTT. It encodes CASGRGGGELFF.

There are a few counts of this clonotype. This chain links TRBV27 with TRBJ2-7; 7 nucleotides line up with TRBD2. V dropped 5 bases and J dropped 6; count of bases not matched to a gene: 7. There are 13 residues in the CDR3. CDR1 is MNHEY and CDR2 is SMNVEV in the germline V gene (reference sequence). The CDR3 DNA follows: TGTGCCAGCAGTGCCTCCCCTAGCGGCGAGCAGTACGTC. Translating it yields CASSASPSGEQYV.

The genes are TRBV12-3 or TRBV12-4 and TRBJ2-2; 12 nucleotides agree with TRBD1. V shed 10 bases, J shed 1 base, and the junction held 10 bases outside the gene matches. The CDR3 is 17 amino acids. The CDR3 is CATTGTGGPWNTGELFF. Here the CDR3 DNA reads TGTGCCACGACCGGGACAGGGGGCCCCTGGAACACCGGGGAGCTGTTTTTT.

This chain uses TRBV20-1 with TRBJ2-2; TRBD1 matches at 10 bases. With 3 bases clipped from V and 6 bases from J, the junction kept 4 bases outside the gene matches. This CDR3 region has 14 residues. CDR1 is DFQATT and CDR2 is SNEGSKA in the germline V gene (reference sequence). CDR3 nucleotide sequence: TGCAGTGCTAGGAGGACAGGGGGAGCCGGGGAGCTGTTTTTT. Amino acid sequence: CSARRTGGAGELFF.

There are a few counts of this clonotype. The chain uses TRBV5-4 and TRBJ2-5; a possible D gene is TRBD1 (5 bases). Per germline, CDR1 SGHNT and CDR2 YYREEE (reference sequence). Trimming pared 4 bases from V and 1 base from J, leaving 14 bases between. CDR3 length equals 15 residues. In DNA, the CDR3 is TGTGCCAGCAGCAACTCAGGGATGTCCCAAGAGACCCAGTACTTC. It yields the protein CASSNSGMSQETQYF.

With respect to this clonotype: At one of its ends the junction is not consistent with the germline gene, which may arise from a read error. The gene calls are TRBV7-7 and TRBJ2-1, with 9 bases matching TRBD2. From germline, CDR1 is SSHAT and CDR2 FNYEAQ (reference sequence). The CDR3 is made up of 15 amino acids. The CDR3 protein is CASSLGTSPSGKQFF. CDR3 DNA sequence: TGTGCTAGCAGCTTAGGGACTAGCCCCTCAGGCAAGCAGTTCTTC.

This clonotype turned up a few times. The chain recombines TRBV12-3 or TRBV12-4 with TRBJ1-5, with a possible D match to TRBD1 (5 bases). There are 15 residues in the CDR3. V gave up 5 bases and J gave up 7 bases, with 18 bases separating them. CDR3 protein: CASSPPGQGRQPQHF. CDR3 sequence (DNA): TGTGCCAGCAGTCCCCCCGGGCAGGGCAGGCAGCCCCAGCATTTT.

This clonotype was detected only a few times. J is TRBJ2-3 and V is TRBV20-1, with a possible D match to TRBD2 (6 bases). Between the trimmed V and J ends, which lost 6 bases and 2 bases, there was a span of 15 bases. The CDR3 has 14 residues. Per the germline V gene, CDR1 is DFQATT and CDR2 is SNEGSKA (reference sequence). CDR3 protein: CSAAWDSYTDTQYF. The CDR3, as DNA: TGCAGTGCCGCGTGGGACTCTTACACAGATACGCAGTATTTT.

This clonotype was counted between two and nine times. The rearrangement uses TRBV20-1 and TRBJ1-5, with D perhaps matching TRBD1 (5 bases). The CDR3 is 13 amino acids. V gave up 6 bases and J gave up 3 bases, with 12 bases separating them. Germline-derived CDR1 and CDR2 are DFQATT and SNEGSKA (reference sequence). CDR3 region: CSAPQAANQPQHF. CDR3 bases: TGCAGTGCCCCACAGGCCGCCAATCAGCCCCAGCATTTT.

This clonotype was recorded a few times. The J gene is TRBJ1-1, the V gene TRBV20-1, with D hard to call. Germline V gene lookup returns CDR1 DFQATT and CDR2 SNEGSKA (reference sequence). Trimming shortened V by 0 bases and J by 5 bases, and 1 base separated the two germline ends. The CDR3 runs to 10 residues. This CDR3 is CSARETEAFF. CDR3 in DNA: TGCAGTGCTAGAGAGACTGAAGCTTTCTTT.

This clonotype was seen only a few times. The CDR3 loop is CASSPRPPGGLGPYEQYV. The CDR3 nucleotides read TGTGCCAGCAGTCCTAGACCGCCTGGGGGGCTAGGACCATACGAGCAGTACGTC. This chain connects TRBV6-1 to TRBJ2-7, with D possibly being TRBD1 or TRBD2 (6 bases each). Germline V gene lookup returns CDR1 MNHNS and CDR2 SASEGT. The CDR3 is 18 residues long. V was pared by 5 bases and J by 4 bases, with 27 bases between.

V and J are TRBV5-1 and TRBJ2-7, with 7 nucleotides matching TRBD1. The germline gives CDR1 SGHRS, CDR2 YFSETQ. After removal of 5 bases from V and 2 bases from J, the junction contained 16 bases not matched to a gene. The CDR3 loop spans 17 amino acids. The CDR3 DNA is TGCGCCAGCAGTAAGGACAGGTCCACGAGAGGGCCCTACGAGCAGTACGTC. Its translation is CASSKDRSTRGPYEQYV.

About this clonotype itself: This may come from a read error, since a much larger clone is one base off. In nucleotides, the CDR3 is TGCAGTGTTCTAGACCCCCGAGGGCTCACAGATACGCAGTATTTT. Its protein is CSVLDPRGLTDTQYF. The chain links TRBV20-1 to TRBJ2-3; D perhaps matches TRBD2 (5 bases). Germline CDR1 and CDR2: DFQATT and SNEGSKA (reference sequence). This CDR3 is 15 amino acids long. With 7 bases removed from V and 2 bases from J, the gap between germline ends came to 19 bases.

The CDR3 nucleotides read TGTGCCAGCAGCGTGGCAGTGAATCAGCCCCAGCATTTT. Its protein is CASSVAVNQPQHF. The chain joins TRBV3-1 to TRBJ1-5; D uncertain. The CDR3 is 13 residues long. Germline-derived CDR1 and CDR2 are LGHDT and YNNKEL (reference sequence). Trimming shortened V by 5 bases and J by 4 bases, and 9 bases separated the two germline ends.

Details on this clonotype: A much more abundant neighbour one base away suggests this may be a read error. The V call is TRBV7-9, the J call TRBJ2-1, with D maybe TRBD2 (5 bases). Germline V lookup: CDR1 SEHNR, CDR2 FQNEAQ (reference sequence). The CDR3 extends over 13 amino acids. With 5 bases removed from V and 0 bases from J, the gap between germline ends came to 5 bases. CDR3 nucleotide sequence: TGTGCCAGCAGCGCGGGCTCCTACAATGAGCAGTTCTTC. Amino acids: CASSAGSYNEQFF.

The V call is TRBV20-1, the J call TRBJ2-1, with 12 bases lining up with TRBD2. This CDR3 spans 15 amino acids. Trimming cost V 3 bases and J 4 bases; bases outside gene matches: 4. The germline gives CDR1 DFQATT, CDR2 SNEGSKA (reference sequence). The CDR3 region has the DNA TGCAGTGCTAGGAAACTAGCGGGAGGTTACAATGAGCAGTTCTTC. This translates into CSARKLAGGYNEQFF.

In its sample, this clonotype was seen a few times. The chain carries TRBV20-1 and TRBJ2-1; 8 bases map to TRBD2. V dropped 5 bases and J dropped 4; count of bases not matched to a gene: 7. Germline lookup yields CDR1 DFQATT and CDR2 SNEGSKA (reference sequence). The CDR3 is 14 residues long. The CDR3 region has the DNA TGCAGTGCTGATATAGCGGGAAAATACAATGAGCAGTTCTTC. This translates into CSADIAGKYNEQFF.

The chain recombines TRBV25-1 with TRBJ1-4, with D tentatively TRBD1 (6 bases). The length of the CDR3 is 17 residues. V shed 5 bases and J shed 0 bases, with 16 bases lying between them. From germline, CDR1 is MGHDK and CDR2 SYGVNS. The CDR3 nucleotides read TGTGCCAGCAGTTCATTGGGGACACTTCCAACTAATGAAAAACTGTTTTTT. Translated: CASSSLGTLPTNEKLFF.

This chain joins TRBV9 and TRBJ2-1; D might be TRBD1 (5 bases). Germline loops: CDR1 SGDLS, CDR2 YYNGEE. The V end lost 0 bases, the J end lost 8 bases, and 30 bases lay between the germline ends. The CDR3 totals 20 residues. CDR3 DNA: TGTGCCAGCAGCGTAGAACAGGTTTTTTTACTCCCCATCGACTTGGATGAGCAGTTCTTC. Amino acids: CASSVEQVFLLPIDLDEQFF.

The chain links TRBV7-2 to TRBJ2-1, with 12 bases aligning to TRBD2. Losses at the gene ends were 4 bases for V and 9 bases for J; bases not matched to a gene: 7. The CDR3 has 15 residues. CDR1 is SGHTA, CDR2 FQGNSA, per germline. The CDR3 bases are TGTGCCAGCAGCTCCCTAGCGGGAGGGCCTGGTGAGCAGTTCTTC. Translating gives CASSSLAGGPGEQFF.

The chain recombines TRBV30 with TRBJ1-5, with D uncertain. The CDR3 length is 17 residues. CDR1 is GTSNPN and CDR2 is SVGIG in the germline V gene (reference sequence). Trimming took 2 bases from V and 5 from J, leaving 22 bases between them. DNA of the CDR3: TGTGCCTGGAGTCCAATCGGGCAGGCAGCGAGTGATCAGCCCCAGCATTTT. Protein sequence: CAWSPIGQAASDQPQHF.